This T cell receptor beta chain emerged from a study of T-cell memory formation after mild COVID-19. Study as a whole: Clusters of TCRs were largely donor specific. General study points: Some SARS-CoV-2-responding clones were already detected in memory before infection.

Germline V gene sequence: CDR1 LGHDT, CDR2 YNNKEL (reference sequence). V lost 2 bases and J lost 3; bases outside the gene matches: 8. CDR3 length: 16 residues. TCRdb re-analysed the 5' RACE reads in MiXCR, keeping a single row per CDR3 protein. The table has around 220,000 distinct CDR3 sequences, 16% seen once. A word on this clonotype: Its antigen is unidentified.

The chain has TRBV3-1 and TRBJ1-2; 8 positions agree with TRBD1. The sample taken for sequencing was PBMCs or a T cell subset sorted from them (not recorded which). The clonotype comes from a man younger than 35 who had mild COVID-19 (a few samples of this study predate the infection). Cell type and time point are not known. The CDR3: CASSQSVTGGHYGYTF. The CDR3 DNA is TGTGCCAGCAGCCAATCGGTCACAGGGGGGCACTATGGCTACACCTTC.